These 16 T cell receptor beta chains share one sample of origin, sequenced in a study of regulatory T cells in long-lasting Graves disease. Noted time point: newly diagnosed GD, antithyroid drugs for less than 3 months. PBMC RNA was the source of the TCR library. Combining iRepertoire HTBI primers with Arm-PCR of CDR3 regions, the authors built TCR beta libraries. One entry per CDR3 protein results from TCRdb running MiXCR on the multiplex PCR reads. The data contain a few hundred thousand distinct CDR3 sequences, around 20% of them singletons. Here the sequenced sample was peripheral blood mononuclear cells (PBMCs), taken at new diagnosis, from a patient treated with antithyroid drugs. Receptors originate from a female donor with Graves disease.

The chain recombines TRBV6-2 or TRBV6-3 with TRBJ1-5; TRBD1 aligns across 10 bases. J lost 4 bases, V lost 4 bases, and 1 base had no gene match. The CDR3 loop spans 14 amino acids. The germline V gene has CDR1 MNHEY and CDR2 SVGEGT. The CDR3 nucleotides are TGTGCCAGCAGTTCGGGACAGGGGAATCAGCCCCAGCATTTT. Residues: CASSSGQGNQPQHF.

At least ten counts were recorded for this clonotype. This chain links TRBV11-1 with TRBJ2-1; TRBD1 matches 7 bases. V gave up 3 bases and J gave up 7 bases; unmatched junction bases: 9. In germline, CDR1 is SGHAT, CDR2 FQDESV (reference sequence). This CDR3 region has 15 residues. The CDR3 DNA follows: TGTGCCAGCAGCTTCGGGACAGCAGTTGGTAATGAGCAGTTCTTC. It codes for CASSFGTAVGNEQFF.

With regard to this clonotype: A read error may be the cause here, since a much bigger clone is one base away. The chain couples TRBV7-8 to TRBJ1-2, with D unclear. CDR1 SGHVS and CDR2 FQNEAQ come from the germline V gene. This CDR3 has 12 residues. The CDR3 loop reads CASSLGNYGYAF. In DNA form, the CDR3 reads TGTGCCAGCAGCCTTGGAAACTATGGCTACGCCTTC.

This rearrangement joins TRBV30 to TRBJ1-5; 8 positions match TRBD1. CDR1 and CDR2 (germline): GTSNPN, SVGIG (reference sequence). This CDR3 is built from 13 residues. With 3 bases clipped from V and 7 bases from J, the junction kept 5 bases outside the gene matches. This CDR3 is CAWSGQGSQPQHF. The CDR3 DNA follows: TGTGCCTGGAGCGGACAGGGTAGCCAGCCCCAGCATTTT.

This clonotype was seen more than once but under ten times. An end of the junction does not agree with germline; a read error may underlie this. This chain uses TRBV20-1 with TRBJ2-1; 8 bases are a match to TRBD2. The CDR3 consists of 15 residues. CDR1 is DFQATT and CDR2 is SNEGSKA in the germline V gene (reference sequence). This CDR3 reads CGAPGGEALRDEQFF. For the CDR3, the DNA is TGCGGTGCTCCGGGGGGGGAGGCCCTACGGGATGAGCAGTTCTTC.

This clonotype was found many times. CDR3 protein: CASSQGIGGRPDTQYF. The CDR3 nucleotides read TGTGCCAGCAGCCAAGGGATTGGGGGCCGGCCAGATACGCAGTATTTT. The rearrangement uses TRBV3-1 and TRBJ2-3; tentatively, D is TRBD1 (6 bases). The germline V gene has CDR1 LGHDT and CDR2 YNNKEL (reference sequence). The CDR3 is 16 residues long. V was pared by 1 base and J by 4 bases, with 15 bases between.

This clonotype was detected ten times or more. The chain has TRBV6-2 or TRBV6-3 and TRBJ1-6, with TRBD1 as a possible D gene (6 bases). This CDR3 spans 15 amino acids. Germline loops: CDR1 MNHEY, CDR2 SVGEGT. V was cut by 2 bases and J by 7 bases, with 12 bases left in between. CDR3 residues: CASSYGGTGNSPLHF. In DNA, the CDR3 is TGTGCCAGCAGTTACGGGGGAACAGGGAATTCACCCCTCCACTTT.

As for this clonotype: As the CDR3 is not closed by the conserved phenylalanine or tryptophan, this likely results from a read error. This chain links TRBV7-3 with TRBJ1-1, with D unresolved. CDR3 size: 12 residues. V lost 5 bases and J lost 1, with 5 bases in between. CDR1 and CDR2 from the germline V gene are SGHTA and FQGTGA. In DNA, the CDR3 is TGTGCCAGCAGCATAGGGAACACTGAAGCTTTCCTT. Translation: CASSIGNTEAFL.

The rearrangement uses TRBV7-2 and TRBJ2-7; unclear D gene. CDR3 length: 13 residues. Germline CDR1 SGHTA, CDR2 FQGNSA. V was pared by 3 bases and J by 8 bases, with 14 bases between. CDR3 protein: CASSLGRLNQQYF. The CDR3 DNA reads TGTGCCAGCAGCTTGGGTCGGCTTAACCAGCAGTACTTC.

This clonotype appeared many times. The chain links TRBV20-1 to TRBJ2-7; 11 nucleotides agree with TRBD1. After removal of 6 bases from V and 5 bases from J, the junction contained 6 bases not matched to a gene. Germline loops: CDR1 DFQATT, CDR2 SNEGSKA (reference sequence). CDR3 length equals 13 residues. CDR3 in amino acids: CSARTGGWDEQYF. DNA for the CDR3: TGCAGTGCAAGGACAGGGGGCTGGGACGAGCAGTACTTC.

The sample holds one count of this clonotype. This sequence may be a read error, since a much larger clone differs from it by one base. The chain recombines TRBV10-1 with TRBJ2-7, with D possibly TRBD2 on 5 matching bases. Germline CDR1 WNHNN, CDR2 SYGVQD (reference sequence). This CDR3 region has 11 residues. V was shortened by 6 bases and J by 11 bases, with 14 bases between the two germline ends. The CDR3 protein is CASSSGVGKYF. In DNA form, the CDR3 reads TGCGCCAGCAGCTCCGGGGTAGGGAAGTACTTC.

There are many counts of this clonotype. The CDR3 loop reads CSASPKRGSQPQHF. The CDR3 DNA is TGCAGTGCTAGTCCCAAAAGGGGAAGTCAGCCCCAGCATTTT. The rearrangement joins TRBV20-1 to TRBJ1-5; possibly TRBD1 for D (5 bases). The V gene lost 3 bases and the J gene lost 6 bases, with 15 bases spanning the gap. The CDR3 spans 14 residues. Germline CDR1 is DFQATT and CDR2 is SNEGSKA (reference sequence).

Ten or more counts support this clonotype. The CDR3 spells CASSEQRTSGAGELFF. DNA for the CDR3: TGTGCCAGCAGTGAACAAAGGACTAGCGGGGCCGGGGAGCTGTTTTTT. The rearrangement joins TRBV2 to TRBJ2-2; 12 bases map to TRBD2. The CDR3 totals 16 residues. Germline CDR1 SNHLY, CDR2 FYNNEI. Trimming took 2 bases from V and 6 from J; bases not matched to a gene: 4. The complete variable domain, with remaining parts taken from reference TRBV2 and TRBJ2-2, reads EPEVTQTPSHQVTQMGQEVILRCVPISNHLYFYWYRQILGQKVEFLVSFYNNEISEKSEIFDDQFSVERPDGSNFTLKIRSTKLEDSAMYFCASSEQRTSGAGELFFGEGSRLTVL.

In regard to this clonotype: Mismatch with germline at one junction end may stem from a read error. This chain uses TRBV4-2 with TRBJ2-1, with 9 bases aligning to TRBD2. Germline CDR1 and CDR2: LGHNA and YNFKEQ. This CDR3 is built from 14 residues. The CDR3 coding sequence is TGTGCCAGCAGCCAAGATGGGAGCGGGGGGACCGCGGTCTTC. This sequence encodes CASSQDGSGGTAVF.

This clonotype was seen repeatedly, ten times or more. The gene calls are TRBV12-3 or TRBV12-4 and TRBJ2-1, with 10 nucleotides matching TRBD2. Germline trimming cut 0 bases from V and 8 bases from J; bases unmatched to any gene: 7. The CDR3 consists of 16 residues. CDR3 bases: TGTGCCAGCAGTTTAGCGCTGAGCGGGAGGGGGGATGAGCAGTTCTTC. This codes for CASSLALSGRGDEQFF.

This clonotype appeared many times. The chain links TRBV6-1 to TRBJ2-3; either TRBD1 or TRBD2 may fit D (5 bases each). Germline-derived CDR1 and CDR2 are MNHNS and SASEGT. V lost 6 bases to trimming and J lost 4 bases, with 20 bases between them. The CDR3 runs 16 residues. CDR3 in DNA: TGTGCCAGCAGCGAAATTGGGGCTAGCCACGCAGATACGCAGTATTTT. Translation gives CASSEIGASHADTQYF.